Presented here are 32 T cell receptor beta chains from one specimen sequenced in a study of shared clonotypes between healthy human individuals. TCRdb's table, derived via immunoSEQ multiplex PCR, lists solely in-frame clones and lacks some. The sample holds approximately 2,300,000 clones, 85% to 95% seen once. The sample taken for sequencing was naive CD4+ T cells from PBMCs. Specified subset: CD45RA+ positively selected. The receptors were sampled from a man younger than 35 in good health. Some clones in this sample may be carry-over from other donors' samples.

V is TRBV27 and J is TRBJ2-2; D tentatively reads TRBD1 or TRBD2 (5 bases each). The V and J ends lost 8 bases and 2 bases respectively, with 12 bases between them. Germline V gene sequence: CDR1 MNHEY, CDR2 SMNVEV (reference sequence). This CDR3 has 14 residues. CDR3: CASRGRLNTGELFF. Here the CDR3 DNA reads TGTGCCAGCCGGGGACGGCTTAACACCGGGGAGCTGTTTTTT.

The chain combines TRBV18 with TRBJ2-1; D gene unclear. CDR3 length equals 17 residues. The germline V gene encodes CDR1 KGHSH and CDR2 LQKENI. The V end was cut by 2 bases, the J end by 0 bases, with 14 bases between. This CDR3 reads CASSPYVAGSSYNEQFF. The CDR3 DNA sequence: TGTGCCAGCTCACCATATGTAGCCGGAAGCTCCTACAATGAGCAGTTCTTC. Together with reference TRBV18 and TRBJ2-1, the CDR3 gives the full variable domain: NAGVMQNPRHLVRRRGQEARLRCSPMKGHSHVYWYRQLPEEGLKFMVYLQKENIIDESGMPKERFSAEFPKEGPSILRIQQVVRGDSAAYFCASSPYVAGSSYNEQFFGPGTRLTVL.

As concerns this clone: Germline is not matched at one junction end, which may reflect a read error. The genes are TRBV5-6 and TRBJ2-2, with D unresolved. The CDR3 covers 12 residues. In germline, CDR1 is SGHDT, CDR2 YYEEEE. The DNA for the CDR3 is TGTGCCAGCAGCCCACCGAGTGGGCTCCTCCTTTTT. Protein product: CASSPPSGLLLF.

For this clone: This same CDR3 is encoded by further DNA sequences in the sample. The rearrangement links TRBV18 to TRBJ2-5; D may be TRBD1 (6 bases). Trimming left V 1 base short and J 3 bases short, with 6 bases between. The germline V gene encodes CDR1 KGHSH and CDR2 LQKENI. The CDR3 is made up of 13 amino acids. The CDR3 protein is CASSPRQEETQYF. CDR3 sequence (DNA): TGTGCCAGCTCACCACGACAGGAAGAGACCCAGTACTTC.

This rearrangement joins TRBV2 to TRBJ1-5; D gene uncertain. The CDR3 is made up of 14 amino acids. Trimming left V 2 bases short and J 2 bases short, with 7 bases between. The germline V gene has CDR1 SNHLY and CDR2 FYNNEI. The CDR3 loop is CASSELWRNQPQHF. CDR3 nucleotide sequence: TGTGCCAGCAGTGAACTGTGGCGCAATCAGCCCCAGCATTTT.

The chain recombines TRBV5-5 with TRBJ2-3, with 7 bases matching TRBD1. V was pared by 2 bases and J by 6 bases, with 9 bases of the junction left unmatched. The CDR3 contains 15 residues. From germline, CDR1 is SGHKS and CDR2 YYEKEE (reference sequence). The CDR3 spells CASSLGQVAGDTQYF. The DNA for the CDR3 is TGTGCCAGCAGCTTAGGACAGGTCGCAGGTGATACGCAGTATTTT.

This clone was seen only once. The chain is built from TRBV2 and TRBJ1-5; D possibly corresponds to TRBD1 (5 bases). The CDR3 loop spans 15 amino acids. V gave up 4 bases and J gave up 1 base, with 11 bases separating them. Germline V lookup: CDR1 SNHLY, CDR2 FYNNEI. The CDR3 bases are TGTGCCAGCAGTGCACTGACAGCGAGCAATCAGCCCCAGCATTTT. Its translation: CASSALTASNQPQHF.

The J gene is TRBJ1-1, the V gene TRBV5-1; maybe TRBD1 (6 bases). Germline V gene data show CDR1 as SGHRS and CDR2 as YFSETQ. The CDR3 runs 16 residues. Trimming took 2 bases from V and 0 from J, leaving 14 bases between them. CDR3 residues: CASSLTDSRLNTEAFF. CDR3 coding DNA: TGCGCCAGCAGCTTAACGGACAGCCGTTTGAACACTGAAGCTTTCTTT.

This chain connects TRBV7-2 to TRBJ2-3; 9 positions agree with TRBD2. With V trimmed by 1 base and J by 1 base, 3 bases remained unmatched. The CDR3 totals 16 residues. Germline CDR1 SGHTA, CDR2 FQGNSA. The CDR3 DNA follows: TGTGCCAGCAGCTTAGTTAGCGGGAGTCGCACAGATACGCAGTATTTT. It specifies CASSLVSGSRTDTQYF. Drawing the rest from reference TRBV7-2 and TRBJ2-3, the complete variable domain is GAGVSQSPSNKVTEKGKDVELRCDPISGHTALYWYRQSLGQGLEFLIYFQGNSAPDKSGLPSDRFSAERTGGSVSTLTIQRTQQEDSAVYLCASSLVSGSRTDTQYFGPGTRLTVL.

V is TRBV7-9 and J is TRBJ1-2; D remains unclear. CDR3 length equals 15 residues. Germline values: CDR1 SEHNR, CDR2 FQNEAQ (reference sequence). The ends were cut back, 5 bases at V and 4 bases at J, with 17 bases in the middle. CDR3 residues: CASSLSSSAAYGYTF. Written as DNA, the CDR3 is TGTGCCAGCAGCCTCTCGTCCTCTGCGGCCTATGGCTACACCTTC.

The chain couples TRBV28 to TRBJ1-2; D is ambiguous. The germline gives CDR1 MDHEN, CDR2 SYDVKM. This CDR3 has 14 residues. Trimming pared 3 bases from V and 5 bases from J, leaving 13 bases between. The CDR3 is CASSLRSAPYGYTF. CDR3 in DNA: TGTGCCAGCAGTTTGAGGTCAGCACCTTATGGCTACACCTTC.

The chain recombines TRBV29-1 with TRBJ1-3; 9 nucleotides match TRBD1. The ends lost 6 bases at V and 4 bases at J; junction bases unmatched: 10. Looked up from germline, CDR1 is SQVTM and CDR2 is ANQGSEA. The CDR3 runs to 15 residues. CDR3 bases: TGCAGCGTGACGGAGTCGACAGGGGGAGGAAACACCATATATTTT. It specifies CSVTESTGGGNTIYF.

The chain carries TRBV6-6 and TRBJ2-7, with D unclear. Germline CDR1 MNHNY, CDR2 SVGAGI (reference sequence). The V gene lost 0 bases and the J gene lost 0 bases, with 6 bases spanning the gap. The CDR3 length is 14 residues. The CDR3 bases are TGTGCCAGCAGTTACTCATTTACCTCCTACGAGCAGTACTTC. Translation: CASSYSFTSYEQYF.

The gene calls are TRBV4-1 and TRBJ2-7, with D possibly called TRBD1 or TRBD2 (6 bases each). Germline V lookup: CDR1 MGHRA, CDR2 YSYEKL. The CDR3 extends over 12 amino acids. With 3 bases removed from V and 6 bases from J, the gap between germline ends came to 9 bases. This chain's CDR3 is CASSQGGGEQYF. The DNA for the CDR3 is TGCGCCAGCAGCCAGGGGGGCGGCGAGCAGTACTTC.

CDR3 protein: CASSPRTSGRESDEQFF. As DNA, the CDR3 is TGTGCCAGCAGCCCCAGGACTAGCGGGAGGGAATCGGATGAGCAGTTCTTC. The chain couples TRBV7-3 to TRBJ2-1, with TRBD2 matching over 15 bases. CDR3 size: 17 residues. The V gene's germline CDR1 is SGHTA and CDR2 FQGTGA. The ends lost 5 bases at V and 8 bases at J; junction bases unmatched: 10.

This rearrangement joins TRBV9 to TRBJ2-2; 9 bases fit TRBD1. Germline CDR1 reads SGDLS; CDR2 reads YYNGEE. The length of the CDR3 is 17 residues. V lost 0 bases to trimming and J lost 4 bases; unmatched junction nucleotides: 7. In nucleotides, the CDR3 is TGTGCCAGCAGCGTAGAGAGGACAGGGGACTTCACCGGGGAGCTGTTTTTT. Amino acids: CASSVERTGDFTGELFF.

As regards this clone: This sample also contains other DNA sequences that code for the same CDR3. Written as DNA, the CDR3 is TGTGCCAGCAGCTTGGGGTCCGGAAACACCATATATTTT. This codes for CASSLGSGNTIYF. The chain employs TRBV7-9 and TRBJ1-3; the D is unclear. CDR3 length equals 13 residues. CDR1 and CDR2 (germline): SEHNR, FQNEAQ (reference sequence). Trimming cost V 3 bases and J 4 bases, with 7 bases left between them.

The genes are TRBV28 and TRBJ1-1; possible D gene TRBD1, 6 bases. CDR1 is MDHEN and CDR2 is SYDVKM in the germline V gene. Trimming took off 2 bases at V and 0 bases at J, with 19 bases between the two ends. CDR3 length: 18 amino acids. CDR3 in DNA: TGTGCCAGCAGTTTACAGGCCGGGGGGGCATCGGTGAACACTGAAGCTTTCTTT. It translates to CASSLQAGGASVNTEAFF. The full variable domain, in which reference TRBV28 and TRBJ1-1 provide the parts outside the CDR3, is DVKVTQSSRYLVKRTGEKVFLECVQDMDHENMFWYRQDPGLGLRLIYFSYDVKMKEKGDIPEGYSVSREKKERFSLILESASTNQTSMYLCASSLQAGGASVNTEAFFGQGTRLTVV.

The CDR3 DNA sequence: TGCAGCGTTGAAGATAAAGGTGGGGGGAGTGGGGCCAACGTCCTGACTTTC. Amino acids: CSVEDKGGGSGANVLTF. This sequence joins TRBV29-1 and TRBJ2-6; possible D gene TRBD2, 6 bases. Trimming stripped 0 bases from V and 3 bases from J, with 15 bases between. The germline V gene encodes CDR1 SQVTM and CDR2 ANQGSEA. The CDR3 has 17 amino acids. Variable domain in full (rest from reference TRBV29-1 and TRBJ2-6): SAVISQKPSRDICQRGTSLTIQCQVDSQVTMMFWYRQQPGQSLTLIATANQGSEATYESGFVIDKFPISRPNLTFSTLTVSNMSPEDSSIYLCSVEDKGGGSGANVLTFGAGSRLTVL.

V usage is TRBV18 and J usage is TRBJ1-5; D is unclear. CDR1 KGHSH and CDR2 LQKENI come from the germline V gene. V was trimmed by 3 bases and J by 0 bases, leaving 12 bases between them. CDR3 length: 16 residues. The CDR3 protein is CASSPSGLNSNQPQHF. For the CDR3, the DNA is TGTGCCAGCTCACCCTCGGGTCTTAATAGCAATCAGCCCCAGCATTTT.

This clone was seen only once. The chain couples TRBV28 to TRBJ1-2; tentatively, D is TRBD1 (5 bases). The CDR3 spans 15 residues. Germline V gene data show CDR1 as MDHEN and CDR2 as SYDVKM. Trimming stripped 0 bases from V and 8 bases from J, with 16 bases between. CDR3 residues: CASSLWGTDRGGYTF. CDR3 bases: TGTGCCAGCAGTTTATGGGGTACGGACCGGGGGGGCTACACCTTC.

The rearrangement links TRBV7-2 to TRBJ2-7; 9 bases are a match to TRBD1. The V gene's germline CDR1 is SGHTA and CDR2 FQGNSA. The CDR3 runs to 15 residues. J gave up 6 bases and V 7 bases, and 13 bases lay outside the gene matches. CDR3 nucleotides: TGTGCCAGCACCTATGGCCGGACAGGGGCGCTCGAGCAGTACTTC. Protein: CASTYGRTGALEQYF. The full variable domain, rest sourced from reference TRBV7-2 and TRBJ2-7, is GAGVSQSPSNKVTEKGKDVELRCDPISGHTALYWYRQSLGQGLEFLIYFQGNSAPDKSGLPSDRFSAERTGGSVSTLTIQRTQQEDSAVYLCASTYGRTGALEQYFGPGTRLTVT.

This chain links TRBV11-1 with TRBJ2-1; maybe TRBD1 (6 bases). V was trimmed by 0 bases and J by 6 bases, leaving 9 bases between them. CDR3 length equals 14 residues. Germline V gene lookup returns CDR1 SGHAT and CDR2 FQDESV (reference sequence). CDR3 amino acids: CASSLALGANEQFF. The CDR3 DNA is TGTGCCAGCAGCTTAGCGCTGGGGGCCAATGAGCAGTTCTTC.

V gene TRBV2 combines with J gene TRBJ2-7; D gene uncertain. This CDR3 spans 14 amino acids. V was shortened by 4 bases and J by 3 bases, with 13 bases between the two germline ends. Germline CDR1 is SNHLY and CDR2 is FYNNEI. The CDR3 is CASSAWRPNYEQYF. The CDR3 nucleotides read TGTGCCAGCAGTGCATGGAGACCAAACTACGAGCAGTACTTC.

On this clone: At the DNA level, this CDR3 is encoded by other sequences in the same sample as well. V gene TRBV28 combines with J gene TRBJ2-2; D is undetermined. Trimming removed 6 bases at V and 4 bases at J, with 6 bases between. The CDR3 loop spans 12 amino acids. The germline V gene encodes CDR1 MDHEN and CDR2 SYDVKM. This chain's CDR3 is CASSLSTGELFF. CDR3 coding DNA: TGTGCCAGCAGCTTAAGCACCGGGGAGCTGTTTTTT.

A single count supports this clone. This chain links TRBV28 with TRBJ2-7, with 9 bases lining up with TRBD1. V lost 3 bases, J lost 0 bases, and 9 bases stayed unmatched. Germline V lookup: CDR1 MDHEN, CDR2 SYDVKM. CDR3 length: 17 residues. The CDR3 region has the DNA TGTGCCAGCAGTTTGAGAGTAGGGACAGGGACCTCCTACGAGCAGTACTTC. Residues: CASSLRVGTGTSYEQYF.

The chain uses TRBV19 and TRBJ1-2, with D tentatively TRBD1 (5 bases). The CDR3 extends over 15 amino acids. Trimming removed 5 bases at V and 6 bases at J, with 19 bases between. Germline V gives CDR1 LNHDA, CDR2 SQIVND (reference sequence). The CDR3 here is CASSPVGAIPNGYTF. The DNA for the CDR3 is TGTGCCAGTAGTCCTGTAGGGGCAATTCCGAATGGCTACACCTTC.

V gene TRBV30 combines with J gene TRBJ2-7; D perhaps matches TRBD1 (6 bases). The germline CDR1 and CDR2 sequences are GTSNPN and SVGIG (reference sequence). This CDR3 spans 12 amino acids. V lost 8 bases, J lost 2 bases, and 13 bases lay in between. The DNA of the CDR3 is TGTGCCACGCGAGGACAGACCTACGAGCAGTACTTC. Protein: CATRGQTYEQYF. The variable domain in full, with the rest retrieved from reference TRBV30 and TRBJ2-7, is SQTIHQWPATLVQPVGSPLSLECTVEGTSNPNLYWYRQAAGRGLQLLFYSVGIGQISSEVPQNLSASRPQDRQFILSSKKLLLSDSGFYLCATRGQTYEQYFGPGTRLTVT.

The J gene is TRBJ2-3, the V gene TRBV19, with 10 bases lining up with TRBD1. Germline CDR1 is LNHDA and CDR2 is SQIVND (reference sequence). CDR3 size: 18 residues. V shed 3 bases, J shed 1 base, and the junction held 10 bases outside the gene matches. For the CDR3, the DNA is TGTGCCAGTAGTATCAGTTTCCCAGGACAGGGGGGCACAGATACGCAGTATTTT. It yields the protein CASSISFPGQGGTDTQYF.

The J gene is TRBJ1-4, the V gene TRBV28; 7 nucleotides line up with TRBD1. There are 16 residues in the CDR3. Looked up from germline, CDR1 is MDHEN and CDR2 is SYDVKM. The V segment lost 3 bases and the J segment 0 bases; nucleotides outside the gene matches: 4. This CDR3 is CASSFRDSSTNEKLFF. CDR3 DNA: TGTGCCAGCAGTTTTCGGGACAGCTCAACTAATGAAAAACTGTTTTTT.

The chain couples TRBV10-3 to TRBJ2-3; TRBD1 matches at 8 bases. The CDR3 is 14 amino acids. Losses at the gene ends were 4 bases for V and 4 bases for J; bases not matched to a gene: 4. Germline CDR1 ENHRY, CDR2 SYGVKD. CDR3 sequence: CAISAGQGPDTQYF. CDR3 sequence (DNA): TGTGCCATCAGTGCCGGACAGGGTCCAGATACGCAGTATTTT.

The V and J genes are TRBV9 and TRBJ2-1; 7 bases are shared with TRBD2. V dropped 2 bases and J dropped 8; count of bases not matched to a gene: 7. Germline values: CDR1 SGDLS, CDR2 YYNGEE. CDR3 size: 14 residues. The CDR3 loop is CASSVSTRGDEQFF. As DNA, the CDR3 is TGTGCCAGCAGCGTCTCCACCCGGGGGGATGAGCAGTTCTTC.